The 20 T cell receptor beta chains in this list originate from one sample, sequenced in a study of graft-versus-host responses after intestinal transplantation. Only in-frame clones appear in the TCRdb table, and some are missing; sequencing was by immunoSEQ multiplex PCR. The sample carries some 25,000 clones, around 40% recorded once. Material: alloreactive CD4+ T cells from a mixed lymphocyte reaction culture, obtained before intestinal transplant. The sample's subset: CFSE-low proliferating T cells sorted from approximately 6-day pre-transplant mixed lymphocyte reaction (GvH or HvG direction). These receptors were taken from a human patient who received an intestinal transplant.

The rearrangement joins TRBV29-1 to TRBJ1-3; D perhaps matches TRBD1 (5 bases). Germline V CDR1 and CDR2: SQVTM, ANQGSEA. CDR3 length: 14 residues. With 5 bases removed from V and 0 bases from J, the gap between germline ends came to 11 bases. This chain's CDR3 is CSVSQVTSGNTIYF. CDR3 in DNA: TGCAGCGTTTCACAGGTCACCTCTGGAAACACCATATATTTT.

This clone has more than one count but fewer than ten. The gene calls are TRBV5-8 and TRBJ2-3; perhaps TRBD2 as D (5 bases). Germline lookup yields CDR1 SGHTS and CDR2 YDEGEE. V lost 6 bases, J lost 4 bases, and 33 bases lay in between. This CDR3 has 20 residues. The CDR3 spells CASNGGRMGGPQLRADTQYF. The CDR3 bases are TGTGCCAGCAATGGCGGGCGAATGGGCGGGCCCCAACTGCGGGCAGATACGCAGTATTTT.

This clone was seen more than once but under ten times. The genes are TRBV28 and TRBJ1-5, with no clear D. This CDR3 is 16 amino acids long. Between the trimmed V and J ends, which lost 3 bases and 3 bases, there was a span of 15 bases. Germline V gene sequence: CDR1 MDHEN, CDR2 SYDVKM. The CDR3 nucleotides read TGTGCCAGCAGTTTTCTCTTCGGAGTCCCCAATCAGCCCCAGCATTTT. This codes for CASSFLFGVPNQPQHF. The variable domain in full, with the rest retrieved from reference TRBV28 and TRBJ1-5, is DVKVTQSSRYLVKRTGEKVFLECVQDMDHENMFWYRQDPGLGLRLIYFSYDVKMKEKGDIPEGYSVSREKKERFSLILESASTNQTSMYLCASSFLFGVPNQPQHFGDGTRLSIL.

This rearrangement joins TRBV4-2 to TRBJ1-6; D unclear. The CDR3 is 18 amino acids. V lost 1 base and J 6 bases, leaving 19 bases between the germline ends. Looked up from germline, CDR1 is LGHNA and CDR2 is YNFKEQ. DNA of the CDR3: TGTGCCAGCAGCCAAGTCGCAGGAAGGCCCCTGGGTAATTCACCCCTCCACTTT. It specifies CASSQVAGRPLGNSPLHF.

V and J are TRBV18 and TRBJ2-5; the D is unclear. V gave up 0 bases and J gave up 5 bases, with 7 bases separating them. The CDR3 is 13 amino acids. Germline V CDR1 and CDR2: KGHSH, LQKENI. The CDR3 DNA reads as TGTGCCAGCTCACCACCGAGCTTGGAGACCCAGTACTTC. Translation gives CASSPPSLETQYF.

This clone was seen just once. J is TRBJ1-1 and V is TRBV9, with a tentative D call TRBD1 (5 bases). Trimming stripped 3 bases from V and 1 base from J, with 13 bases between. Germline V gene data show CDR1 as SGDLS and CDR2 as YYNGEE. There are 15 residues in the CDR3. The CDR3 region has the DNA TGTGCCAGCAGCGGGAGGGACGGACCGAACACTGAAGCTTTCTTT. Translating gives CASSGRDGPNTEAFF.

The chain has TRBV19 and TRBJ2-7; tentative D call: TRBD2 (6 bases). This CDR3 has 20 residues. Trimming took off 9 bases at V and 2 bases at J, with 35 bases between the two ends. The V gene's germline CDR1 is LNHDA and CDR2 SQIVND (reference sequence). CDR3 loop: CASRPTSGAGGRPSTYEQYF. In nucleotides, the CDR3 is TGTGCCAGCCGACCAACGAGTGGGGCTGGAGGGAGGCCATCAACCTACGAGCAGTACTTC.

The chain carries TRBV2 and TRBJ2-3; no firm D call. This CDR3 comprises 12 residues. The germline CDR1 and CDR2 sequences are SNHLY and FYNNEI. The ends were cut back, 6 bases at V and 2 bases at J, with 6 bases in the middle. This CDR3 is CASRTYTDTQYF. CDR3 bases: TGTGCCAGCAGGACATACACAGATACGCAGTATTTT.

This chain joins TRBV2 and TRBJ2-1; D is unresolved. The germline gives CDR1 SNHLY, CDR2 FYNNEI. CDR3 length: 13 amino acids. Here the CDR3 DNA reads TGTGCGACCAGGTACCCGGCTGGGAATGAGCAGTTCTTC. It encodes CATRYPAGNEQFF. The full variable domain, with the rest looked up from reference TRBV2 and TRBJ2-1, is EPEVTQTPSHQVTQMGQEVILRCVPISNHLYFYWYRQILGQKVEFLVSFYNNEISEKSEIFDDQFSVERPDGSNFTLKIRSTKLEDSAMYFCATRYPAGNEQFFGPGTRLTVL.

The chain joins TRBV7-9 to TRBJ1-4, with D possibly TRBD1 on 6 matching bases. V lost 3 bases, J lost 11 bases, and 19 bases lay in between. From germline, CDR1 is SEHNR and CDR2 FQNEAQ (reference sequence). The CDR3 is 15 amino acids. The CDR3: CASSFTLQGIGKLFF. The CDR3 nucleotides read TGTGCCAGCAGCTTCACGTTGCAGGGGATCGGGAAACTGTTTTTT.

The gene calls are TRBV19 and TRBJ2-7, with 9 bases identical to TRBD1. The CDR3 contains 13 residues. CDR1 is LNHDA and CDR2 is SQIVND in the germline V gene (reference sequence). The junction had 4 bases not matched to a gene; V was cut back by 3 bases and J by 7 bases. For the CDR3, the DNA is TGTGCCAGTAGTATTGACAGGGGGAAGGAGCAGTACTTC. It is translated as CASSIDRGKEQYF. The whole variable domain, filled in from reference TRBV19 and TRBJ2-7, reads DGGITQSPKYLFRKEGQNVTLSCEQNLNHDAMYWYRQDPGQGLRLIYYSQIVNDFQKGDIAEGYSVSREKKESFPLTVTSAQKNPTAFYLCASSIDRGKEQYFGPGTRLTVT.

This clone is judged medium-sized. The J gene is TRBJ1-1, the V gene TRBV2, with 7 bases matching TRBD1. Germline V gene lookup returns CDR1 SNHLY and CDR2 FYNNEI. This CDR3 region has 14 residues. After removal of 7 bases from V and 1 base from J, the junction contained 6 bases not matched to a gene. The CDR3 coding sequence is TGTGCCAGCACGGCTAGGACAGGGAACACTGAAGCTTTCTTT. It specifies CASTARTGNTEAFF.

CDR3 in amino acids: CASSQFVSLSDTQYF. The CDR3 region has the DNA TGTGCCAGCAGCCAATTCGTCTCTCTATCAGATACGCAGTATTTT. This rearrangement joins TRBV4-2 to TRBJ2-3; no reliable D call. Trimming pared 2 bases from V and 4 bases from J, leaving 13 bases between. Germline loops: CDR1 LGHNA, CDR2 YNFKEQ. This CDR3 region has 15 residues.

The V call is TRBV19, the J call TRBJ2-2; unclear D gene. The length of the CDR3 is 15 residues. Germline V lookup: CDR1 LNHDA, CDR2 SQIVND (reference sequence). Trimming shortened V by 3 bases and J by 6 bases, and 14 bases separated the two germline ends. The CDR3 sequence is CASSMSTVVAGELFF. As DNA, the CDR3 is TGTGCCAGTAGTATGAGTACGGTCGTAGCCGGGGAGCTGTTTTTT.

V gene TRBV2 combines with J gene TRBJ2-5; 7 bases match TRBD2. The CDR3 loop spans 14 amino acids. V trimming: 7 bases; J trimming: 2 bases; junction bases outside the gene matches: 7. Germline CDR1 reads SNHLY; CDR2 reads FYNNEI. As DNA, the CDR3 is TGTGCCAGCATCTGGGGAGCGGGGCAAGAGACCCAGTACTTC. Its protein product is CASIWGAGQETQYF.

This clone turned up a few times. This chain joins TRBV7-2 and TRBJ2-3, with 7 bases fitting TRBD1. Germline loops: CDR1 SGHTA, CDR2 FQGNSA. V was clipped by 5 bases and J by 11 bases; unmatched bases: 10. The CDR3 runs to 13 residues. CDR3 DNA sequence: TGTGCCAGCAGCCCGGGGACAGCAAAAGTGCAGTATTTT. Amino acids: CASSPGTAKVQYF.

The chain recombines TRBV4-1 with TRBJ2-6; a possible D gene is TRBD1 (6 bases). In germline, CDR1 is MGHRA, CDR2 YSYEKL. The CDR3 consists of 22 residues. V lost 6 bases, J lost 0 bases, and 30 bases lay in between. CDR3 region: CASSRFGFSTRTASSGANVLTF. Here the CDR3 DNA reads TGCGCCAGCAGTCGTTTCGGTTTTTCAACCAGGACAGCGAGCTCTGGGGCCAACGTCCTGACTTTC.

The gene calls are TRBV11-2 and TRBJ1-5; no clear D. This CDR3 spans 13 amino acids. Trimming took 4 bases from V and 6 from J, leaving 10 bases between them. Germline loops: CDR1 SGHAT, CDR2 FQNNGV. The CDR3 spells CASSYTGFQPQHF. The CDR3 nucleotides are TGTGCCAGCAGCTACACGGGTTTTCAGCCCCAGCATTTT. Using reference TRBV11-2 and TRBJ1-5 for the parts outside the CDR3, the full variable domain is EAGVAQSPRYKIIEKRQSVAFWCNPISGHATLYWYQQILGQGPKLLIQFQNNGVVDDSQLPKDRFSAERLKGVDSTLKIQPAKLEDSAVYLCASSYTGFQPQHFGDGTRLSIL.

This clone has just one count. V and J are TRBV29-1 and TRBJ2-2; 13 positions agree with TRBD2. V was clipped by 7 bases and J by 6 bases; unmatched bases: 11. The CDR3 has 16 residues. CDR1 is SQVTM, CDR2 ANQGSEA, per germline. The CDR3 coding sequence is TGCAGCGCCGGAGGACTAGCGGGAGTGGTACCCGGGGAGCTGTTTTTT. It encodes CSAGGLAGVVPGELFF.

CDR3 residues: CASSLSSSTDTQYF. As DNA, the CDR3 is TGTGCCAGCTCCCTAAGCTCTAGCACAGATACGCAGTATTTT. The chain recombines TRBV18 with TRBJ2-3; no clear D. CDR3 size: 14 residues. The V and J ends lost 6 bases and 0 bases respectively, with 10 bases between them. From germline, CDR1 is KGHSH and CDR2 LQKENI.